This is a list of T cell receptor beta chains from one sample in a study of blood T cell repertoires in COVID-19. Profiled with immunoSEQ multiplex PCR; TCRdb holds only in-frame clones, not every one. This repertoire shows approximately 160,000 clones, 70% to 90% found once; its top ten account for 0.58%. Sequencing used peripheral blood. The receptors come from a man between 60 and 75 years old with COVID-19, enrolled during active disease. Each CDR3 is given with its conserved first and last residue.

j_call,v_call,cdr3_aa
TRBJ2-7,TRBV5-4,CASSSDRVAYEQYF
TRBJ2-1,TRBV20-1,CSAPFAGEQFF
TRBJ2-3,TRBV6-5,CASSYMGPHTDTQYF
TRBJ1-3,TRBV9,CASSPGQGGRNTIYF
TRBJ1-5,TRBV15,CATSRVQGVVNQPQHF
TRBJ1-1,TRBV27,CASSFGRTMNTEAFF
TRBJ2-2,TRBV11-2,CALRVPNTGELFF
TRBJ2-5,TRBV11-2,CASSYAGETQYF
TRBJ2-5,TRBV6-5,CASRLAGAAQETQYF
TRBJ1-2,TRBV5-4,CASSLRGGSFGGYTF
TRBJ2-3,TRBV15,CATMGVRSDTQYF
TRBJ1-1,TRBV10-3,CAISAPENTEAFF
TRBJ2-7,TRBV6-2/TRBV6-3,CASSYPLGLAGSYEQYF
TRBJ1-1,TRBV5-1,CASSVLNTQGRNTEAFF
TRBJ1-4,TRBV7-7,CASSPEGHGELFF
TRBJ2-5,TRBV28,CASRTPGETQYF
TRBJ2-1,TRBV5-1,CASSLGGQNYNEQFF
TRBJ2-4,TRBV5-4,CASSRDRAKNIQYF
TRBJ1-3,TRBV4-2,CASSQGTGGAGNTIYF
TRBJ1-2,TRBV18,CASSNGQRDGYTF
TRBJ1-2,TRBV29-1,CSGGTAANYGYTF
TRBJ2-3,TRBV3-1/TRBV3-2,CASSQVDGDTQYF
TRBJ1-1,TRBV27,CASSSLGQGAGDTEAFF
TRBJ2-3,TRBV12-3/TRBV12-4,CASSPSGSQYF
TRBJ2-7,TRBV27,CASRTSGTSGRLGAYEQYF
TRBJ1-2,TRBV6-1,CASSDRMGQGLRGYTF
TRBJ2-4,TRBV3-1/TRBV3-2,CASSQAGVGKNIQYF
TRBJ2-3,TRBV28,CASSSTGVGTDTQYF
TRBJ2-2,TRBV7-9,CASSLGFSGGLTNTGELFF
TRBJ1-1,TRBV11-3,CASSLGQGEAFF
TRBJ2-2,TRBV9,CASSTLPGSANTGELFF
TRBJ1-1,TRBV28,CASSTGGGNTEAFF
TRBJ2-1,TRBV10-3,CAISVSLHSNSYNEQFF
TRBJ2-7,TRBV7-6,CASSLEVGRTYEQYF
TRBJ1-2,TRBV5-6,CASSSDRGGYGYTF
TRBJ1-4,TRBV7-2,CASSLARSGGRSEKLFF
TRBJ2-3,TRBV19,CASSMQPTGGKSDTQYF
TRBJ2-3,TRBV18,CASSGGASGPYSTDTQYF
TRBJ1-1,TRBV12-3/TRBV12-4,CASSRLEAFF
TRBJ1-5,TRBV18,CASSHGQGGNQPQHF
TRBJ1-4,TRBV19,CASSLDMHYNEKLFF
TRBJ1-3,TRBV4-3,CASSQERSSGNTIYF
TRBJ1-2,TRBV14,CASSQGGTGHFGGYTF
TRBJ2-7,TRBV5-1,CASSRDGTRTYEQYF
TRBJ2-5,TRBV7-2,CASSLPSRVVGQETQYF
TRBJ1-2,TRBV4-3,CASSQVESNGYTF
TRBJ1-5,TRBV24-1,CATSTGGGSNQPQHF
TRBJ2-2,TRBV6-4,CASSAELSTGELFF
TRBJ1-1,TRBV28,CASRARVRSTEAFF
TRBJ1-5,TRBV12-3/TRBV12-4,CASSPANNQPQHF
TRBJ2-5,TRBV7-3,CASSLRREETQYF
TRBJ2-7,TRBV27,CASSRSDTSSHEQYF
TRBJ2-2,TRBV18,CASSPAGGANTGELFF